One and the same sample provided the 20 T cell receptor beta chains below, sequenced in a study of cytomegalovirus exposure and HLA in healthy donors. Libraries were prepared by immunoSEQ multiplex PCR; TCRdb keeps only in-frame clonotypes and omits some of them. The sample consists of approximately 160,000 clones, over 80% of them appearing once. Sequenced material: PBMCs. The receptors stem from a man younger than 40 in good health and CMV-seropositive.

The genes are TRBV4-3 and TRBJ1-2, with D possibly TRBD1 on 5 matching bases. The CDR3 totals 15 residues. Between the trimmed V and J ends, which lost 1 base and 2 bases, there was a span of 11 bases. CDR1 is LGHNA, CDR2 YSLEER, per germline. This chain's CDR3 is CASSQAIGQNYGYTF. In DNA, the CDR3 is TGCGCCAGCAGCCAAGCAATCGGACAAAACTATGGCTACACCTTC.

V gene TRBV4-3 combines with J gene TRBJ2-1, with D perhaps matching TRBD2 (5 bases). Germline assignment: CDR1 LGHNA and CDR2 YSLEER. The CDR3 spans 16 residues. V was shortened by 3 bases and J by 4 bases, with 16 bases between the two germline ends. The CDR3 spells CASSHDYSSIYNEQFF. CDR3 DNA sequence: TGCGCCAGCAGCCACGACTATTCTTCAATATACAATGAGCAGTTCTTC.

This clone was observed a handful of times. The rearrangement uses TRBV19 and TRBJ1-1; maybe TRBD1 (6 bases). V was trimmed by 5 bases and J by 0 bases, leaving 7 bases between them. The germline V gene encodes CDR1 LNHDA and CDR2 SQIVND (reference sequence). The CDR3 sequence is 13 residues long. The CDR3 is CASSDRLNTEAFF. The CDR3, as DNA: TGTGCCAGTAGTGACAGGTTGAACACTGAAGCTTTCTTT.

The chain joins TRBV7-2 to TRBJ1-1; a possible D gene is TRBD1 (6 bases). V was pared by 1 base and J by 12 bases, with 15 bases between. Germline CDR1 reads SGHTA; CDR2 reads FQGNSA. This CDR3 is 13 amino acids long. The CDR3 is CASSLETGRGTFF. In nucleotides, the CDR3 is TGTGCCAGCAGCTTAGAGACAGGACGAGGAACTTTCTTT. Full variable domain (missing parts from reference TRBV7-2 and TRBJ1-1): GAGVSQSPSNKVTEKGKDVELRCDPISGHTALYWYRQSLGQGLEFLIYFQGNSAPDKSGLPSDRFSAERTGGSVSTLTIQRTQQEDSAVYLCASSLETGRGTFFGQGTRLTVV.

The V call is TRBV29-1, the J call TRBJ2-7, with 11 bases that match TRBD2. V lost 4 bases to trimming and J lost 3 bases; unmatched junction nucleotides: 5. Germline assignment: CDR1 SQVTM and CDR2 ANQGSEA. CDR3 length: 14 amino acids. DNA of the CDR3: TGCAGCGTTGCCGTACTAGCGGGGGTCTACGAGCAGTACTTC. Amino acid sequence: CSVAVLAGVYEQYF.

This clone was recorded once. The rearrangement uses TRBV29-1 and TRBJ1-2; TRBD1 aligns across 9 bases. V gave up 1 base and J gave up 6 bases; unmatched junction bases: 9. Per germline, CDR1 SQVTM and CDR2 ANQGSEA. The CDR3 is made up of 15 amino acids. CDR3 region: CSVEAGTGSKDGYTF. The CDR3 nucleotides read TGCAGCGTTGAAGCCGGGACAGGGTCTAAGGATGGCTACACCTTC. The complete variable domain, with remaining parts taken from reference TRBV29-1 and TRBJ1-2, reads SAVISQKPSRDICQRGTSLTIQCQVDSQVTMMFWYRQQPGQSLTLIATANQGSEATYESGFVIDKFPISRPNLTFSTLTVSNMSPEDSSIYLCSVEAGTGSKDGYTFGSGTRLTVV.

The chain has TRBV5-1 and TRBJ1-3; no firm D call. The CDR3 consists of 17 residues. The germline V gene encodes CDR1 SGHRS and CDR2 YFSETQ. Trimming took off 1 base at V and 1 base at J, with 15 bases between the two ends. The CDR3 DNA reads TGCGCCAGCAGCTTGTGGCGGGGATCCGGTTCTGGAAACACCATATATTTT. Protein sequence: CASSLWRGSGSGNTIYF. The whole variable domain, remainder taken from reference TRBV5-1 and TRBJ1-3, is KAGVTQTPRYLIKTRGQQVTLSCSPISGHRSVSWYQQTPGQGLQFLFEYFSETQRNKGNFPGRFSGRQFSNSRSEMNVSTLELGDSALYLCASSLWRGSGSGNTIYFGEGSWLTVV.

The CDR3 spells CASSVYRGLYEQYF. For the CDR3, the DNA is TGTGCCAGCAGTGTGTACAGGGGGCTTTACGAGCAGTACTTC. V gene TRBV2 combines with J gene TRBJ2-7, with TRBD1 matching over 9 bases. From germline, CDR1 is SNHLY and CDR2 FYNNEI. CDR3 length: 14 amino acids. J lost 4 bases, V lost 4 bases, and 5 bases had no gene match.

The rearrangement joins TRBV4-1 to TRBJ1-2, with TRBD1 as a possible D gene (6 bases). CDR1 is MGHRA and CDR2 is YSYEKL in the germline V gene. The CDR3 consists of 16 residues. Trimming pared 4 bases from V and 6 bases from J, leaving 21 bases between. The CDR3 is CASSRLQGFKEDGYTF. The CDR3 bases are TGCGCCAGCAGCCGACTACAGGGATTCAAGGAGGATGGCTACACCTTC.

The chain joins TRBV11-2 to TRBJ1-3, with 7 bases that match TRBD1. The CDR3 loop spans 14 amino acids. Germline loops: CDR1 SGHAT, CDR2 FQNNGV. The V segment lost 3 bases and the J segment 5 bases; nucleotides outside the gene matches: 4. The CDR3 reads CASSFPGQRNTIYF. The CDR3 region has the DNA TGTGCCAGCAGCTTTCCGGGACAGAGAAACACCATATATTTT.

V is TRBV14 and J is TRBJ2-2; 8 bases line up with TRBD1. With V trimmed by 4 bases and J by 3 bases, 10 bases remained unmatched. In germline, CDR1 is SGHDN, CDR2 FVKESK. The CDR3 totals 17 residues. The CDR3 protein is CASSPSYRGAYTGELFF. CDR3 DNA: TGTGCCAGCAGCCCCTCATACAGGGGGGCTTACACCGGGGAGCTGTTTTTT.

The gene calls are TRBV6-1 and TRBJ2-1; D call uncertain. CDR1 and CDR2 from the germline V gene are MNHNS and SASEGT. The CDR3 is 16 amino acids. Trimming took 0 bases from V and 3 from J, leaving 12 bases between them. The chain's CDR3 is CASSEAIVGGYNEQFF. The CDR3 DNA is TGTGCCAGCAGTGAAGCGATCGTTGGCGGCTACAATGAGCAGTTCTTC.

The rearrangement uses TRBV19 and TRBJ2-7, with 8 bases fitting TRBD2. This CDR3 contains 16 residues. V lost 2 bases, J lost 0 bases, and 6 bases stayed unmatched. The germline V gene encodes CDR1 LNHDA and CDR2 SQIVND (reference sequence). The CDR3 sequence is CASSIPTGGGSYEQYF. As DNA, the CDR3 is TGTGCCAGTAGTATACCCACGGGGGGGGGCTCCTACGAGCAGTACTTC.

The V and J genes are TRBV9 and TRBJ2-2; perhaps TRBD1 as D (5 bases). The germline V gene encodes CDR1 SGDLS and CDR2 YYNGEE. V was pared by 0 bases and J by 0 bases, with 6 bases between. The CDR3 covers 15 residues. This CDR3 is CASSVEGANTGELFF. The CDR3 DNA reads TGTGCCAGCAGCGTAGAAGGGGCGAACACCGGGGAGCTGTTTTTT.

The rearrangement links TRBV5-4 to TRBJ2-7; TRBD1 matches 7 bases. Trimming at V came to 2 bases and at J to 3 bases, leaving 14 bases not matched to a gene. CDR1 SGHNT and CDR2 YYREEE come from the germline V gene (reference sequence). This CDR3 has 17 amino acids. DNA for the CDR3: TGTGCCAGCAGCTTTATGTTGAGAGGGACAGAGCTCTACGAGCAGTACTTC. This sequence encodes CASSFMLRGTELYEQYF.

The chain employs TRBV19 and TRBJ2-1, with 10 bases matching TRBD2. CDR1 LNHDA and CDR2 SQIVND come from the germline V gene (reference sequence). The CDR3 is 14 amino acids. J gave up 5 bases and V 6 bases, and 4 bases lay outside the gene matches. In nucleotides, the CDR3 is TGTGCCAGTAGACTAGCGGGGTTGGACAATGAGCAGTTCTTC. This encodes CASRLAGLDNEQFF. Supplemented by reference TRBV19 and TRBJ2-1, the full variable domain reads DGGITQSPKYLFRKEGQNVTLSCEQNLNHDAMYWYRQDPGQGLRLIYYSQIVNDFQKGDIAEGYSVSREKKESFPLTVTSAQKNPTAFYLCASRLAGLDNEQFFGPGTRLTVL.

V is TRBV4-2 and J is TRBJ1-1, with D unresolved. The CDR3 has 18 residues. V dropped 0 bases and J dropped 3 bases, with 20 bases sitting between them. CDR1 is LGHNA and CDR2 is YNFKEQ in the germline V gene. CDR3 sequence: CASSQDAGRASVDTEAFF. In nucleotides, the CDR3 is TGTGCCAGCAGCCAAGATGCAGGTAGAGCTTCTGTGGACACTGAAGCTTTCTTT.

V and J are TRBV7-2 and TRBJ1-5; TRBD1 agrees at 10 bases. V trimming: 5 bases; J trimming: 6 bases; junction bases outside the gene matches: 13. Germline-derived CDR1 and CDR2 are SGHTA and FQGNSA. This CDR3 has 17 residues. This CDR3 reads CASSPPWGTGEGQPQHF. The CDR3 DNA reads TGTGCCAGCAGCCCCCCATGGGGGACAGGGGAGGGTCAGCCCCAGCATTTT.

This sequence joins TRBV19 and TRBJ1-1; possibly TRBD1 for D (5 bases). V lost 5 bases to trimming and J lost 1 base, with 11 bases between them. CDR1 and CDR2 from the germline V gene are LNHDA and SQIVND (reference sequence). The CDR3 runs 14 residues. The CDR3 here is CASSLGLRNTEAFF. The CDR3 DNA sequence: TGTGCCAGTAGTCTGGGACTGAGGAACACTGAAGCTTTCTTT.

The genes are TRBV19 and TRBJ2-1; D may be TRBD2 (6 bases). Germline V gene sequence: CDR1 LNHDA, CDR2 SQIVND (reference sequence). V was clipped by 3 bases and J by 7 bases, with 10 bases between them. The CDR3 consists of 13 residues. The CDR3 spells CASSMRAGNEQFF. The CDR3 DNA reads TGTGCCAGTAGTATGAGGGCGGGGAATGAGCAGTTCTTC.